This TCR beta chain was retrieved from a study of human T cells and chemical hapten exposure. The CDR3 contains 15 residues. CDR1 and CDR2 (germline): SNHLY, FYNNEI. Germline trimming cut 8 bases from V and 5 bases from J; bases unmatched to any gene: 11. TCRdb reprocessed the RACE reads with MiXCR, giving one entry per CDR3 protein. Seen here are over 35,000 distinct CDR3 sequences, about 10% observed once, and the top ten hold approximately 5.9%. Time point of the sample: pre-sensitization, week 0. Documented treatment: therapeutic diphenylcyclopropenone sensitization with weekly scalp DPC. The source was whole blood, collected in connection with sensitization to the hapten diphenylcyclopropenone (DPC). This TCR was sampled from a man aged 25 to 40 with alopecia areata. Some clones in this sample may be carry-over from other donors' samples. The chain has TRBV2 and TRBJ2-5; 10 bases agree with TRBD2. CDR3 coding DNA: TGTGCCAGCGGGGATAGCGGGAGGCTCGACGAGACCCAGTACTTC. Its protein is CASGDSGRLDETQYF.